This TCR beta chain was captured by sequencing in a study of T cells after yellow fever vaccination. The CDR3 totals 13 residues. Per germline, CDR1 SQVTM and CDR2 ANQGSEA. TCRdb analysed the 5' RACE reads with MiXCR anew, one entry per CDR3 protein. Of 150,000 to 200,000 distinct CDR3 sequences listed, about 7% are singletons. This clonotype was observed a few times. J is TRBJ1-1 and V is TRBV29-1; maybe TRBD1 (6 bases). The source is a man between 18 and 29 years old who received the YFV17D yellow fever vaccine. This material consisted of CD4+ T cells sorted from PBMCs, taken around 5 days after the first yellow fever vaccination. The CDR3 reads CSTLRGGGTEAFF. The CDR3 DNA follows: TGCAGTACCCTCCGGGGGGGCGGGACTGAAGCTTTCTTT. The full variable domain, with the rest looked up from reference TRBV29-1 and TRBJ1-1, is SAVISQKPSRDICQRGTSLTIQCQVDSQVTMMFWYRQQPGQSLTLIATANQGSEATYESGFVIDKFPISRPNLTFSTLTVSNMSPEDSSIYLCSTLRGGGTEAFFGQGTRLTVV.